Listed below are T cell receptor beta chains from one sample, sequenced in a study of T cell responses to AZD1222 COVID-19 vaccine. Profiling relied on immunoSEQ multiplex PCR, and the TCRdb table lists in-frame clones only, not all of them. The repertoire holds 130,000 or so clones, with about 90% as singletons. The sample was peripheral blood, taken on day 0 of AZD1222 vaccination. The receptors here all came from an adult in good health. Each CDR3 is given with its conserved first and last residue. The D gene is left open where the match is weak. A clone size is listed for some rows: how often the clone was seen (once, few, many), or a class if it is expanded.

>TRBV5-1|TRBJ2-7|TRBD2|.
CASSLIAGGRYEQYF
TGCGCCAGCAGCTTAATAGCGGGAGGGCGTTACGAGCAGTACTTC
>TRBV2|TRBJ1-2|.|.
CARRGEQVFYGGYTF
TGTGCCAGAAGGGGAGAACAGGTTTTTTATGGTGGCTACACCTTC
>TRBV5-1|TRBJ2-3|.|.
CASSTATPSTDTQYF
TGCGCCAGCAGTACGGCTACCCCTAGCACAGATACGCAGTATTTT
>TRBV6-5|TRBJ1-2|TRBD1|once
CASISAPGQGIGYTF
TGTGCCAGCATTAGCGCACCGGGACAGGGAATTGGCTACACCTTC
>TRBV30|TRBJ1-6|.|.
CAWSEETGFLHF
TGTGCCTGGAGTGAAGAGACAGGTTTCCTCCACTTT
>TRBV7-8|TRBJ2-3|TRBD2|once
CASSLRTSSSTDTQYF
TGTGCCAGCAGCTTGAGGACTAGTTCTAGCACAGATACGCAGTATTTT
>TRBV18|TRBJ1-5|TRBD1|.
CASSVDRGPHQPQHF
TGTGCCAGCTCAGTGGACAGGGGGCCACATCAGCCCCAGCATTTT
>TRBV9|TRBJ2-2|.|.
CASGGQGSTGELFF
TGTGCCAGCGGCGGGCAGGGGTCCACCGGGGAGCTGTTTTTT
>TRBV2|TRBJ1-5|.|.
CASSDGFFQPQHF
TGTGCCAGCAGTGATGGGTTCTTCCAGCCCCAGCATTTT
>TRBV3-1/TRBV3-2|TRBJ2-2|.|.
CASSQVWQGTGELFF
TGTGCCAGCAGCCAAGTGTGGCAGGGGACCGGGGAGCTGTTTTTT
>TRBV3-1/TRBV3-2|TRBJ2-1|TRBD2|.
CASSPLAGGGDEQFF
TGTGCCAGCAGCCCGCTAGCGGGAGGGGGAGATGAGCAGTTCTTC
>TRBV9|TRBJ1-3|.|once
CASSADGDSGNTIYF
TGTGCCAGCAGCGCGGACGGCGACTCTGGAAACACCATATATTTT
>TRBV28|TRBJ1-5|.|few
CASSLRGRGGEEHF
TGTGCCAGCAGTTTAAGGGGACGCGGGGGGGAAGAGCATTTT
>TRBV10-1|TRBJ1-6|TRBD1|.
CASSGQAYNSPLHF
TGCGCCAGCTCGGGACAGGCCTATAATTCACCCCTCCACTTT
>TRBV5-1|TRBJ2-7|TRBD1|.
CASSLEGQGPHEQYF
TGCGCCAGCAGCTTGGAGGGACAGGGGCCTCACGAGCAGTACTTC
>TRBV6-5|TRBJ2-7|.|.
CASSPRSRAYEQYF
TGTGCCAGCAGTCCCCGCTCCAGAGCCTACGAGCAGTACTTC
>TRBV24-1|TRBJ2-2|.|.
CATSDYPQGGTGELFF
TGTGCCACCAGTGATTACCCACAGGGTGGAACCGGGGAGCTGTTTTTT
>TRBV11-3|TRBJ2-1|.|.
CASSPRMDKSSYNEQFF
TGTGCCAGCAGCCCCCGAATGGACAAAAGCTCCTACAATGAGCAGTTCTTC
>TRBV19|TRBJ1-2|TRBD1|.
CASRDRGVYGYTF
TGTGCCAGTAGGGACAGGGGAGTCTATGGCTACACCTTC
>TRBV11-2|TRBJ1-1|.|.
CASSLAGNTEAFF
TGTGCCAGCAGCTTAGCAGGGAACACTGAAGCTTTCTTT
>TRBV30|TRBJ1-2|.|.
CAWRITPSYGYTF
TGTGCCTGGAGAATTACGCCCAGCTATGGCTACACCTTC
>TRBV20-1|TRBJ1-1|.|.
CSAGMGTEAFF
TGCAGTGCTGGAATGGGCACTGAAGCTTTCTTT
>TRBV11-2|TRBJ2-2|.|.
CASSLWQGTGELFF
TGTGCCAGCAGCTTATGGCAGGGAACCGGGGAGCTGTTTTTT
>TRBV19|TRBJ1-4|TRBD1|.
CATFDRAVNEKLFF
TGTGCCACCTTCGACAGGGCGGTTAATGAAAAACTGTTTTTT
>TRBV6-5|TRBJ1-5|.|.
CASSYDRLVPQHF
TGTGCCAGCAGTTATGACCGTTTGGTGCCCCAGCATTTT
>TRBV5-1|TRBJ1-3|.|.
CASSLEGRFGNTIYF
TGCGCCAGCAGCTTGGAGGGACGGTTTGGAAACACCATATATTTT
>TRBV10-3|TRBJ1-2|TRBD1|.
CAISTGGTAAINYGYTF
TGTGCCATCAGCACCGGCGGGACAGCCGCTATTAACTATGGCTACACCTTC
>TRBV9|TRBJ1-5|.|.
CASSVAGLTGQPQHF
TGTGCCAGCAGCGTGGCAGGTTTAACGGGTCAGCCCCAGCATTTT
>TRBV2|TRBJ1-1|.|.
CASSDGMLNTEAFF
TGTGCCAGCAGTGATGGCATGTTAAACACTGAAGCTTTCTTT
>TRBV6-5|TRBJ1-6|.|.
CASRVDEGSPLHF
TGTGCCAGCAGGGTTGATGAGGGTTCACCCCTCCACTTT
>TRBV11-2|TRBJ1-2|.|.
CASSLSSLFGYGYTF
TGTGCCAGCAGCTTATCCTCTTTATTCGGGTATGGCTACACCTTC
>TRBV7-9|TRBJ1-4|.|once
CASSGEKLFF
TGTGCCAGCAGCGGAGAAAAACTGTTTTTT
>TRBV19|TRBJ2-1|.|.
CASSIGGSYNEQFF
TGTGCCAGTAGTATAGGTGGCAGCTACAATGAGCAGTTCTTC
>TRBV12-5|TRBJ1-2|.|.
CASGLVSPGGYTF
TGTGCTAGTGGTTTGGTCTCTCCGGGTGGCTACACCTTC
>TRBV28|TRBJ2-2|.|.
CASSVITGELFF
TGTGCCAGCAGTGTGATCACCGGGGAGCTGTTTTTT
>TRBV7-8|TRBJ1-1|.|once
CASSPNLFGTEAFF
TGTGCCAGCAGCCCGAACCTCTTCGGCACTGAAGCTTTCTTT
>TRBV5-1|TRBJ1-1|TRBD1|.
CASTPGQENTEAFF
TGCGCCAGCACCCCGGGACAGGAGAACACTGAAGCTTTCTTT
>TRBV10-1|TRBJ1-1|.|.
CASSDRVGTEAFF
TGCGCCAGCAGTGATAGGGTAGGCACTGAAGCTTTCTTT
>TRBV7-6|TRBJ1-2|TRBD1|.
CASSRGTGGVSGGYTF
TGTGCCAGCAGCAGGGGGACAGGGGGAGTCTCGGGTGGCTACACCTTC
>TRBV5-6|TRBJ1-5|.|.
CASSFGRQPQHF
TGTGCCAGCAGCTTCGGGCGCCAGCCCCAGCATTTT
>TRBV27|TRBJ1-1|.|.
CASSFWGRVAFF
TGTGCCAGCAGTTTTTGGGGGAGGGTAGCTTTCTTT
>TRBV30|TRBJ1-2|.|.
CAWSASTTAGYTF
TGTGCCTGGAGTGCATCAACGACAGCTGGCTACACCTTC
>TRBV3-1/TRBV3-2|TRBJ1-2|.|.
CASSQSLGEGYGYTF
TGTGCCAGCAGCCAAAGCCTTGGGGAGGGGTATGGCTACACCTTC
>TRBV28|TRBJ2-3|TRBD2|.
CASSLTDRYSGRGTQYF
TGTGCCAGCAGTTTGACCGATCGATATAGCGGGAGGGGTACCCAGTATTTT
>TRBV19|TRBJ1-2|.|once
CASSIKRGGSRGYTF
TGTGCCAGTAGTATAAAGAGGGGGGGGAGCCGTGGCTACACCTTC
>TRBV29-1|TRBJ1-4|TRBD1|.
CSVETGEDEKLFF
TGCAGCGTCGAGACAGGGGAGGATGAAAAACTGTTTTTT
>TRBV27|TRBJ1-2|.|medium-sized
CASSPEGNYGYTF
TGTGCCAGCAGTCCTGAGGGTAACTATGGCTACACCTTC
>TRBV5-1|TRBJ1-2|.|.
CASSLEGESHYGYTF
TGCGCCAGCAGCTTGGAGGGAGAGAGCCATTATGGCTACACCTTC
>TRBV3-1/TRBV3-2|TRBJ1-1|.|.
CASIPIRGANEAFF
TGTGCCAGCATCCCAATTAGGGGTGCTAATGAAGCTTTCTTT
>TRBV29-1|TRBJ1-1|.|.
CSVEWRGRTNEAFF
TGCAGCGTTGAGTGGCGGGGGCGGACGAATGAAGCTTTCTTT
>TRBV5-1|TRBJ1-2|.|.
CASSVDRIDYGYTF
TGCGCCAGCAGCGTTGACAGGATTGACTATGGCTACACCTTC
>TRBV7-9|TRBJ2-2|.|.
CASSTNTGELFF
TGTGCCAGCAGCACGAACACCGGGGAGCTGTTTTTT
>TRBV11-2|TRBJ1-1|TRBD1|.
CASSTRGGQGRSWEAFF
TGTGCCAGCAGCACGAGGGGGGGACAGGGGCGTTCTTGGGAGGCTTTCTTT
>TRBV5-6|TRBJ1-2|.|.
CASSLNGLYGYTF
TGTGCCAGCAGCTTGAACGGGTTGTATGGCTACACCTTC